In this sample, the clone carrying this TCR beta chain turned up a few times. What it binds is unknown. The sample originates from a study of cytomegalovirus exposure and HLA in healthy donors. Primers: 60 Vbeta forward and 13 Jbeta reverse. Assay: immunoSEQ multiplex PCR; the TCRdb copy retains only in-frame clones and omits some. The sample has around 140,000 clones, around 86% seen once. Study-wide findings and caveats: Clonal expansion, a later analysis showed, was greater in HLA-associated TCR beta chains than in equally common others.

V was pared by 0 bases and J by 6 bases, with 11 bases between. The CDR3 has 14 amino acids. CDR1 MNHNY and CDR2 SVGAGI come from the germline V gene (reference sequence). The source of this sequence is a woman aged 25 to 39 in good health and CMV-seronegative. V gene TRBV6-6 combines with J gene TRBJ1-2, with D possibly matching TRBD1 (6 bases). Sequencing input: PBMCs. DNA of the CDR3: TGTGCCAGCAGTTACTCGAAAACAGGGAATGGCTACACCTTC. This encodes CASSYSKTGNGYTF.